This T cell receptor beta chain originates from a study of monozygotic twins with inflammatory bowel disease. Germline assignment: CDR1 SGHTA and CDR2 FQGNSA. This CDR3 has 16 residues. TCRalpha along with TCRbeta cDNA was subjected to two nested PCRs lasting 16 and 9 cycles. Following a re-call of the 5' RACE reads, TCRdb has one entry per CDR3 protein and lacks DNA. The specimen's table records around 410,000 distinct CDR3 sequences. The clonotype was recovered from a human donor with ulcerative colitis or Crohn's disease, or a healthy co-twin of an affected twin (not recorded which). Sequencing was done on a sample of blood. The V call is TRBV7-2, the J call TRBJ2-3; TCRdb's D call of TRBD2 is untestable without DNA. This CDR3 is CASSGGLAGGTDTQYF. Combining the CDR3 with reference TRBV7-2 and TRBJ2-3 gives the whole variable domain GAGVSQSPSNKVTEKGKDVELRCDPISGHTALYWYRQSLGQGLEFLIYFQGNSAPDKSGLPSDRFSAERTGGSVSTLTIQRTQQEDSAVYLCASSGGLAGGTDTQYFGPGTRLTVL.